This TCR beta chain is drawn from a study of cytomegalovirus exposure and HLA in healthy donors. Study-level results: Associated with cytomegalovirus, according to the listing, were around 170 TCR beta chains. Several V segments, TRBV6-2 and TRBV6-3 among them, could not be told apart and were dropped.

The PCR ran on 60 Vbeta and 13 Jbeta primers. Sequencing was performed with immunoSEQ multiplex PCR; in TCRdb, only in-frame clones are kept and a portion is missing. The table shows approximately 190,000 clones, with roughly 80% occurring only once. On this clone itself: Its specificity is unknown.

Trimming stripped 4 bases from V and 1 base from J, with 9 bases between. Germline V gene sequence: CDR1 SNHLY, CDR2 FYNNEI. The CDR3 sequence is 14 residues long. The clonotype comes from a woman aged 45-65 years in good health and CMV-seropositive. V gene TRBV2 combines with J gene TRBJ2-3, with a tentative D call TRBD2 (5 bases). The sample consisted of PBMCs. CDR3 bases: TGTGCCAGCAGTGGACTACTGCGCACAGATACGCAGTATTTT. As protein: CASSGLLRTDTQYF.